A single sample is the source of the 26 T cell receptor beta chains below, sequenced in a study of blood T cell repertoires in COVID-19. The method was immunoSEQ multiplex PCR; TCRdb's version includes in-frame clones alone and lacks a portion of them. The data hold around 19,000 clones, with 91% observed a single time. The sequencing input was peripheral blood. All receptors derive from a man between 65 and 80 years old with active COVID-19.

As concerns this clone: Other DNA sequences of this sample code for an identical CDR3. This sequence joins TRBV29-1 and TRBJ1-4, with a possible D match to TRBD1 (5 bases). The CDR3 spans 12 residues. In germline, CDR1 is SQVTM, CDR2 ANQGSEA. The CDR3 DNA follows: TGCAGTGTCAGGGCAACTAATGAAAAACTGTTTTTT. Translated: CSVRATNEKLFF.

V usage is TRBV7-2 and J usage is TRBJ2-7, with D possibly being TRBD2 (5 bases). Trimming left V 1 base short and J 2 bases short, with 9 bases between. Per the germline V gene, CDR1 is SGHTA and CDR2 is FQGNSA. This CDR3 contains 14 residues. CDR3 amino acids: CASSLGTGAYEQYF. CDR3 in DNA: TGTGCCAGCAGCTTAGGGACTGGCGCCTACGAGCAGTACTTC.

V usage is TRBV3-1 (or the pseudogene TRBV3-2) and J usage is TRBJ1-1; 7 nucleotides align to TRBD1. The germline V gene has CDR1 LGHDT and CDR2 YNNKEL (reference sequence). V lost 5 bases to trimming and J lost 10 bases; unmatched junction nucleotides: 7. The CDR3 is 12 amino acids. This CDR3 is CASSFRDRRAFF. CDR3 coding DNA: TGTGCCAGCAGCTTCCGGGACAGAAGAGCTTTCTTT.

V gene TRBV2 combines with J gene TRBJ2-5; TRBD2 matches 8 bases. CDR1 and CDR2 (germline): SNHLY, FYNNEI. J gave up 3 bases and V 5 bases, and 8 bases lay outside the gene matches. This CDR3 contains 15 residues. The CDR3: CASSPISGVEETQYF. The CDR3 DNA reads as TGTGCCAGCAGTCCTATTAGCGGGGTGGAAGAGACCCAGTACTTC.

The chain joins TRBV11-3 to TRBJ2-2; D not certain. V was clipped by 6 bases and J by 6 bases, with 8 bases between them. The CDR3 sequence is 12 residues long. The germline CDR1 and CDR2 sequences are SGHNT and YENEEA. The CDR3 loop reads CASSFPAGELFF. DNA for the CDR3: TGTGCCAGCAGTTTTCCTGCCGGGGAGCTGTTTTTT. The variable domain in full, with the rest retrieved from reference TRBV11-3 and TRBJ2-2, is EAGVVQSPRYKIIEKKQPVAFWCNPISGHNTLYWYLQNLGQGPELLIRYENEEAVDDSQLPKDRFSAERLKGVDSTLKIQPAELGDSAVYLCASSFPAGELFFGEGSRLTVL.

The chain links TRBV2 to TRBJ2-1, with a weak D call TRBD2 (5 bases). The CDR3 contains 14 residues. Trimming stripped 3 bases from V and 6 bases from J, with 12 bases between. Per germline, CDR1 SNHLY and CDR2 FYNNEI. The CDR3 protein is CASSDPSSSNEQFF. The CDR3, as DNA: TGTGCCAGCAGTGACCCCTCTAGCAGCAATGAGCAGTTCTTC.

V gene TRBV6-2 or TRBV6-3 combines with J gene TRBJ2-7; D is unresolved. V lost 2 bases, J lost 3 bases, and 14 bases lay in between. CDR1 is MNHEY, CDR2 SVGEGT, per germline. The CDR3 is 15 residues long. The CDR3: CASSYLQVFNYEQYF. CDR3 coding DNA: TGTGCCAGCAGTTACCTTCAGGTCTTTAACTACGAGCAGTACTTC.

In its sample, this clone was seen once. The chain employs TRBV5-1 and TRBJ2-1; TRBD2 matches at 9 bases. Germline CDR1 SGHRS, CDR2 YFSETQ. Trimming at V came to 0 bases and at J to 7 bases, leaving 5 bases not matched to a gene. The CDR3 runs to 15 residues. The CDR3 here is CASSLAGGRDNEQFF. The CDR3, as DNA: TGCGCCAGCAGCTTGGCGGGCGGGAGGGATAATGAGCAGTTCTTC.

In this sample, this clone turned up a few times. V and J are TRBV2 and TRBJ1-1; 7 bases agree with TRBD1. V gave up 6 bases and J gave up 1 base; unmatched junction bases: 5. Germline V lookup: CDR1 SNHLY, CDR2 FYNNEI. This CDR3 has 14 residues. The CDR3 nucleotides are TGTGCCAGCAGGTCGGGACAGCCGAACACTGAAGCTTTCTTT. It encodes CASRSGQPNTEAFF.

The V gene is TRBV4-2, the J gene TRBJ2-7, with 8 bases that match TRBD1. The CDR3 length is 15 residues. Germline V lookup: CDR1 LGHNA, CDR2 YNFKEQ. The V gene end was trimmed by 4 bases and the J gene end by 0 bases; junction bases not matched to a gene: 5. CDR3 nucleotides: TGTGCCAGCAGCCCCGGACAGGGCCTCTCCTACGAGCAGTACTTC. This gives the protein CASSPGQGLSYEQYF.

V is TRBV5-6 and J is TRBJ2-7; 11 nucleotides agree with TRBD1. In germline, CDR1 is SGHDT, CDR2 YYEEEE. The CDR3 length is 15 residues. V was pared by 3 bases and J by 9 bases, with 11 bases of the junction left unmatched. The CDR3 region has the DNA TGTGCCAGCAGCTCTTCTCCTGGACAGGGGGCGAGGCAGTACTTC. This sequence encodes CASSSSPGQGARQYF.

The chain recombines TRBV5-1 with TRBJ1-1, with 7 bases lining up with TRBD1. Unmatched junction bases numbered 4, after V lost 1 base and J lost 4 bases. The CDR3 contains 14 residues. The germline CDR1 and CDR2 sequences are SGHRS and YFSETQ. CDR3 in amino acids: CASSLNSGGTEAFF. The DNA for the CDR3 is TGCGCCAGCAGCTTGAATTCAGGGGGCACTGAAGCTTTCTTT.

V and J are TRBV7-2 and TRBJ2-1; TRBD2 agrees at 12 bases. Germline V CDR1 and CDR2: SGHTA, FQGNSA. The CDR3 runs to 16 residues. Losses at the gene ends were 4 bases for V and 6 bases for J; bases not matched to a gene: 7. CDR3 region: CASSYTGTSGSNEQFF. The CDR3, as DNA: TGTGCCAGCAGCTATACCGGGACTAGCGGGTCCAATGAGCAGTTCTTC.

CDR3 protein: CATSDTSGGPGNEQFF. The DNA for the CDR3 is TGTGCCACCAGTGATACCTCGGGGGGGCCCGGCAATGAGCAGTTCTTC. The V call is TRBV24-1, the J call TRBJ2-1; 8 bases are shared with TRBD2. Germline V gives CDR1 KGHDR, CDR2 SFDVKD. This CDR3 has 16 amino acids. The V gene end was trimmed by 3 bases and the J gene end by 6 bases; junction bases not matched to a gene: 9.

A few counts support this clone. The chain has TRBV2 and TRBJ2-2; 14 positions match TRBD2. The V gene end was trimmed by 7 bases and the J gene end by 1 base; junction bases not matched to a gene: 14. The CDR3 totals 20 residues. The germline CDR1 and CDR2 sequences are SNHLY and FYNNEI. CDR3 nucleotides: TGTGCCAGCAACGACAGGCTTGGACTAGCGGGAGGCGTGAACACCGGGGAGCTGTTTTTT. As protein: CASNDRLGLAGGVNTGELFF.

The gene calls are TRBV24-1 and TRBJ1-4; D is uncertain. CDR3 length: 15 amino acids. The ends were cut back, 3 bases at V and 8 bases at J, with 15 bases in the middle. Germline V gene data show CDR1 as KGHDR and CDR2 as SFDVKD. The DNA of the CDR3 is TGTGCCACCAGTGATGGGCAGCAAGACGGAGAAAAACTGTTTTTT. This encodes CATSDGQQDGEKLFF.

DNA of the CDR3: TGCGCCAGCGCTCCGGGACTAGCGAAGGTTGACGAGCAGTACTTC. It codes for CASAPGLAKVDEQYF. This chain connects TRBV5-1 to TRBJ2-7, with TRBD2 matching over 10 bases. The germline V gene has CDR1 SGHRS and CDR2 YFSETQ. This CDR3 comprises 15 residues. Germline trimming cut 7 bases from V and 5 bases from J; bases unmatched to any gene: 12.

The genes are TRBV5-6 and TRBJ1-2; D unclear. Germline V gene lookup returns CDR1 SGHDT and CDR2 YYEEEE. The CDR3 extends over 12 amino acids. V was pared by 4 bases and J by 8 bases, with 12 bases between. The CDR3 nucleotides read TGTGCCAGCAGCGAGCATTATAGCGGCTACACCTTC. Residues: CASSEHYSGYTF.

V and J are TRBV29-1 and TRBJ2-1, with 10 nucleotides matching TRBD2. This CDR3 region has 16 residues. Germline trimming cut 3 bases from V and 0 bases from J; bases unmatched to any gene: 5. The V gene's germline CDR1 is SQVTM and CDR2 ANQGSEA. The CDR3 protein is CSVEARLAGSYNEQFF. CDR3 nucleotide sequence: TGCAGCGTTGAGGCACGACTAGCGGGCTCCTACAATGAGCAGTTCTTC.

The genes are TRBV27 and TRBJ1-2; D gene uncertain. This CDR3 is 13 amino acids long. V was clipped by 8 bases and J by 4 bases, with 14 bases between them. In germline, CDR1 is MNHEY, CDR2 SMNVEV (reference sequence). The CDR3 sequence is CASGIQSGYGYTF. In nucleotides, the CDR3 is TGTGCCAGCGGCATACAGAGTGGCTATGGCTACACCTTC.

V is TRBV18 and J is TRBJ1-5; D is possibly TRBD1 (6 bases). CDR3 size: 14 residues. The V end lost 2 bases, the J end lost 7 bases, and 12 bases lay between the germline ends. Germline CDR1 and CDR2: KGHSH and LQKENI. For the CDR3, the DNA is TGTGCCAGCTCACCAACAGGACAGAACCAGCCCCAGCATTTT. It is translated as CASSPTGQNQPQHF.

The chain is built from TRBV5-4 and TRBJ2-2, with 12 bases matching TRBD2. Germline CDR1 and CDR2: SGHNT and YYREEE (reference sequence). This CDR3 is 16 amino acids long. The ends lost 4 bases at V and 7 bases at J; junction bases unmatched: 8. The CDR3 loop reads CASSIPLAGGRGELFF. In DNA, the CDR3 is TGTGCCAGCAGCATCCCTCTAGCGGGGGGGCGCGGGGAGCTGTTTTTT.

The genes are TRBV27 and TRBJ1-1, with 7 positions matching TRBD1. V trimming: 6 bases; J trimming: 0 bases; junction bases outside the gene matches: 7. CDR1 and CDR2 from the germline V gene are MNHEY and SMNVEV (reference sequence). This CDR3 is 15 amino acids long. CDR3 residues: CASRAGQSMNTEAFF. In nucleotides, the CDR3 is TGTGCCAGCAGGGCGGGACAGAGCATGAACACTGAAGCTTTCTTT.

Notes on this clone: Different DNA sequences within this sample yield the same CDR3. The chain combines TRBV27 with TRBJ2-7; 10 nucleotides match TRBD1. V lost 6 bases, J lost 6 bases, and 2 bases stayed unmatched. CDR1 is MNHEY, CDR2 SMNVEV, per germline (reference sequence). The CDR3 spans 12 residues. Here the CDR3 reads CASRTGGSEQYF. The DNA of the CDR3 is TGTGCCAGCAGGACAGGGGGCAGCGAGCAGTACTTC.

The rearrangement joins TRBV5-4 to TRBJ1-2; a possible D gene is TRBD1 (5 bases). V gave up 6 bases and J gave up 4 bases, with 16 bases separating them. Germline CDR1 SGHNT, CDR2 YYREEE (reference sequence). The CDR3 has 14 residues. The CDR3 sequence: CASKPPQGLYGYTF. CDR3 bases: TGTGCCAGCAAACCCCCGCAGGGCCTCTATGGCTACACCTTC.

This clone was observed a single time. This sequence joins TRBV18 and TRBJ1-1; D unresolved. V gave up 3 bases and J gave up 1 base, with 12 bases separating them. Looked up from germline, CDR1 is KGHSH and CDR2 is LQKENI. This CDR3 is built from 15 residues. The CDR3 here is CASSPPGAKNTEAFF. CDR3 bases: TGTGCCAGCTCACCGCCCGGAGCGAAGAACACTGAAGCTTTCTTT.